The 30 T cell receptor beta chains given below trace back to one sample, sequenced in a study of blood T cell repertoires in COVID-19. Sequencing was performed with immunoSEQ multiplex PCR; in TCRdb, only in-frame clones are kept and a portion is missing. The profile covers fewer than 400,000 clones, with around 86% appearing a single time and around 3% taken by the ten largest. Sequencing input: peripheral blood. These receptors came from a human donor in a cohort sampled during active COVID-19.

The rearrangement joins TRBV11-2 to TRBJ2-7; TRBD1 agrees at 10 bases. V shed 5 bases and J 5 bases; nucleotides not matched to a gene: 9. This CDR3 region has 15 residues. Germline V gene sequence: CDR1 SGHAT, CDR2 FQNNGV. CDR3 in amino acids: CASSPQGTGVDEQYF. The DNA for the CDR3 is TGTGCCAGCAGCCCCCAAGGGACAGGGGTCGACGAGCAGTACTTC.

The chain carries TRBV6-1 and TRBJ2-7; 9 bases fit TRBD2. The CDR3 length is 16 residues. Losses at the gene ends were 1 base for V and 0 bases for J; bases not matched to a gene: 4. Germline values: CDR1 MNHNS, CDR2 SASEGT. CDR3 amino acids: CASSEGLADFSYEQYF. The CDR3 DNA sequence: TGTGCCAGCAGTGAAGGACTAGCGGATTTCTCCTACGAGCAGTACTTC.

This chain uses TRBV5-1 with TRBJ1-2; 9 nucleotides match TRBD1. V was pared by 4 bases and J by 6 bases, with 7 bases of the junction left unmatched. Looked up from germline, CDR1 is SGHRS and CDR2 is YFSETQ. This CDR3 spans 14 amino acids. In DNA form, the CDR3 reads TGCGCCAGCAGCCTAATGACAGGGGGAGATGGCTACACCTTC. Translation: CASSLMTGGDGYTF.

The J gene is TRBJ2-7, the V gene TRBV30, with TRBD1 identical over 8 bases. Germline CDR1 GTSNPN, CDR2 SVGIG (reference sequence). This CDR3 has 14 amino acids. Unmatched junction bases numbered 4, after V lost 0 bases and J lost 3 bases. CDR3 nucleotide sequence: TGTGCCTGGAGTGTAGGGACAGGCTACTACGAGCAGTACTTC. Translating it yields CAWSVGTGYYEQYF.

Comment on this clone: Different DNA sequences within this sample yield the same CDR3. The gene calls are TRBV11-3 and TRBJ1-1; D remains ambiguous. This CDR3 region has 13 residues. Germline V CDR1 and CDR2: SGHNT, YENEEA. V lost 0 bases and J lost 3, with 5 bases in between. The CDR3 nucleotides read TGTGCCAGCAGCTTAGAAGCGGACACTGAAGCTTTCTTT. Residues: CASSLEADTEAFF.

This chain uses TRBV25-1 with TRBJ2-1, with 10 bases identical to TRBD2. Germline values: CDR1 MGHDK, CDR2 SYGVNS. J lost 6 bases, V lost 6 bases, and 8 bases had no gene match. The CDR3 length is 15 residues. In DNA, the CDR3 is TGTGCCAGCAGGGCGAGCGGGGGGGCGAGCAATGAGCAGTTCTTC. Translating it yields CASRASGGASNEQFF. The whole variable domain, remainder taken from reference TRBV25-1 and TRBJ2-1, is EADIYQTPRYLVIGTGKKITLECSQTMGHDKMYWYQQDPGMELHLIHYSYGVNSTEKGDLSSESTVSRIRTEHFPLTLESARPSHTSQYLCASRASGGASNEQFFGPGTRLTVL.

This clone was seen only a few times. V and J are TRBV2 and TRBJ2-5; 10 bases are shared with TRBD1. Looked up from germline, CDR1 is SNHLY and CDR2 is FYNNEI. The J segment lost 5 bases and the V segment lost 7 bases, leaving 7 bases of the junction unmatched. CDR3 length: 14 amino acids. This CDR3 is CASKMTGGVETQYF. CDR3 nucleotide sequence: TGTGCCAGCAAAATGACAGGGGGCGTGGAGACCCAGTACTTC.

The chain has TRBV5-8 and TRBJ2-3; 8 bases fit TRBD2. Germline CDR1 is SGHTS and CDR2 is YDEGEE. The CDR3 is made up of 16 amino acids. J was trimmed by 3 bases and V by 2 bases; bases with no gene match: 8. The CDR3 reads CASSFGTRGYTDTQYF. The CDR3 nucleotides are TGTGCCAGCAGCTTCGGGACTAGGGGGTATACAGATACGCAGTATTTT.

The rearrangement uses TRBV21-1 and TRBJ1-5; the DNA was not used to check the table's D call, TRBD1. TRBV21-1 has pseudogene status. The CDR3 consists of 14 residues. CDR3: CASSLYRVCQPQHF. The CDR3 DNA sequence: TGTGCCAGCAGCCTTTACAGGGTTTGTCAGCCCCAGCATTTT.

The CDR3 sequence is CASSESEGLLYF. For the CDR3, the DNA is TGCGCCAGCAGTGAGTCGGAAGGACTCCTGTATTTT. The rearrangement joins TRBV10-1 to TRBJ2-3; D might be TRBD2 (5 bases). Germline CDR1 reads WNHNN; CDR2 reads SYGVQD (reference sequence). Between the trimmed V and J ends, which lost 0 bases and 14 bases, there was a span of 12 bases. CDR3 length: 12 amino acids.

This chain links TRBV7-3 with TRBJ2-2; TRBD2 aligns across 11 bases. Germline V lookup: CDR1 SGHTA, CDR2 FQGTGA. The CDR3 is 16 residues long. Unmatched junction bases numbered 7, after V lost 4 bases and J lost 6 bases. This CDR3 is CASSSSLAGAPGELFF. The CDR3, as DNA: TGTGCCAGCAGCTCATCACTAGCGGGGGCGCCCGGGGAGCTGTTTTTT.

The chain recombines TRBV4-1 with TRBJ2-3, with D maybe TRBD1 (5 bases). CDR3 length equals 17 residues. Germline loops: CDR1 MGHRA, CDR2 YSYEKL. Trimming stripped 0 bases from V and 0 bases from J, with 13 bases between. CDR3: CASSQDAAGRSTDTQYF. CDR3 in DNA: TGCGCCAGCAGCCAAGATGCGGCAGGGCGTAGCACAGATACGCAGTATTTT.

DNA of the CDR3: TGCGCCAGCAGCTTGGGCGGGACAGGGGATATAGGCTACGAGCAGTACTTC. This translates into CASSLGGTGDIGYEQYF. The chain is built from TRBV5-1 and TRBJ2-7; TRBD1 matches at 10 bases. The CDR3 sequence is 17 residues long. The V gene end was trimmed by 0 bases and the J gene end by 3 bases; junction bases not matched to a gene: 9. Germline V gives CDR1 SGHRS, CDR2 YFSETQ.

The chain links TRBV21-1 to TRBJ1-6. TRBV21-1 is a pseudogene. The CDR3 totals 16 residues. Here the CDR3 DNA reads TGTGCCAGCAGCAAAGACTCACTCCTCTATAATTCACCCCTCCACTTT. Protein: CASSKDSLLYNSPLHF.

The chain uses TRBV19 and TRBJ1-2; tentatively, D is TRBD1 (5 bases). The V and J ends lost 2 bases and 1 base respectively, with 11 bases between them. Germline V CDR1 and CDR2: LNHDA, SQIVND (reference sequence). The CDR3 runs to 15 residues. The CDR3 protein is CASSIRAGGNYGYTF. For the CDR3, the DNA is TGTGCCAGTAGTATACGGGCCGGGGGTAACTATGGCTACACCTTC.

The rearrangement uses TRBV11-1 and TRBJ2-5; 7 bases are shared with TRBD1. V shed 4 bases and J 5 bases; nucleotides not matched to a gene: 7. The CDR3 sequence is 14 residues long. Germline V gives CDR1 SGHAT, CDR2 FQDESV (reference sequence). CDR3 nucleotides: TGTGCCAGCAGCTCCGACAGGGAAGGGGAGACCCAGTACTTC. Translating it yields CASSSDREGETQYF.

The chain uses TRBV28 and TRBJ1-6; D might be TRBD1 (6 bases). The CDR3 sequence is 14 residues long. CDR1 is MDHEN, CDR2 SYDVKM, per germline. V was clipped by 7 bases and J by 4 bases, with 11 bases between them. The chain's CDR3 is CASKGDGYNSPLHF. CDR3 bases: TGTGCCAGCAAGGGGGACGGGTATAATTCACCCCTCCACTTT. The full variable domain, with the rest looked up from reference TRBV28 and TRBJ1-6, is DVKVTQSSRYLVKRTGEKVFLECVQDMDHENMFWYRQDPGLGLRLIYFSYDVKMKEKGDIPEGYSVSREKKERFSLILESASTNQTSMYLCASKGDGYNSPLHFGNGTRLTVT.

The rearrangement links TRBV7-9 to TRBJ2-1; 8 nucleotides line up with TRBD2. CDR3 length: 15 residues. V lost 3 bases, J lost 4 bases, and 5 bases stayed unmatched. Germline CDR1 reads SEHNR; CDR2 reads FQNEAQ (reference sequence). CDR3 region: CASSFKAGGYNEQFF. As DNA, the CDR3 is TGTGCCAGCAGCTTTAAGGCGGGAGGTTACAATGAGCAGTTCTTC.

The chain couples TRBV3-1 (or the pseudogene TRBV3-2) to TRBJ2-1; possibly TRBD2 for D (6 bases). The ends were cut back, 3 bases at V and 0 bases at J, with 27 bases in the middle. Germline V CDR1 and CDR2: LGHDT, YNNKEL (reference sequence). The CDR3 spans 21 residues. The CDR3 is CASSQPLLAWRVGTSYNEQFF. The CDR3 DNA reads TGTGCCAGCAGCCAGCCCCTGCTAGCGTGGAGGGTCGGGACCTCCTACAATGAGCAGTTCTTC.

This clone was found a few times. The gene calls are TRBV28 and TRBJ1-5; TRBD1 matches at 7 bases. CDR3 size: 16 residues. The germline gives CDR1 MDHEN, CDR2 SYDVKM. V gave up 6 bases and J gave up 0 bases; unmatched junction bases: 8. The CDR3 DNA sequence: TGTGCCAGCAGAACAACGACAGGGTATAGCAATCAGCCCCAGCATTTT. Translating it yields CASRTTTGYSNQPQHF.

The chain has TRBV2 and TRBJ1-3, with D possibly being TRBD1 (6 bases). Trimming took off 11 bases at V and 0 bases at J, with 14 bases between the two ends. Germline V gives CDR1 SNHLY, CDR2 FYNNEI. There are 14 residues in the CDR3. The CDR3 region is CALYPTGSGNTIYF. DNA of the CDR3: TGTGCCCTGTACCCGACAGGCTCTGGAAACACCATATATTTT.

The V call is TRBV5-4, the J call TRBJ2-1; D may be TRBD2 (6 bases). Germline lookup yields CDR1 SGHNT and CDR2 YYREEE (reference sequence). Trimming cost V 3 bases and J 5 bases, with 18 bases left between them. The CDR3 runs 16 residues. CDR3 residues: CASSSGVGATHNEQFF. CDR3 nucleotide sequence: TGTGCCAGCAGCTCGGGGGTGGGAGCAACCCACAATGAGCAGTTCTTC.

In regard to this clone: This same CDR3 is encoded by further DNA sequences in the sample. The chain carries TRBV6-5 and TRBJ1-2; no clear D gene. Germline V CDR1 and CDR2: MNHEY, SVGAGI. The ends were cut back, 6 bases at V and 2 bases at J, with 10 bases in the middle. The CDR3 covers 13 residues. The CDR3 protein is CASSRTANYGYTF. DNA of the CDR3: TGTGCCAGCAGCAGGACTGCGAACTATGGCTACACCTTC.

This chain uses TRBV7-3 with TRBJ2-1; the match to TRBD2 covers 8 bases. Trimming cost V 5 bases and J 0 bases; bases outside gene matches: 3. The CDR3 covers 15 residues. Germline V gene lookup returns CDR1 SGHTA and CDR2 FQGTGA. In DNA form, the CDR3 reads TGTGCCAGCAGCCTGAGCGGGAGCTCCTACAATGAGCAGTTCTTC. This gives the protein CASSLSGSSYNEQFF.

The genes are TRBV3-1 (or the pseudogene TRBV3-2) and TRBJ2-5; weak D call: TRBD1 (6 bases). CDR3 size: 14 residues. Germline V gene sequence: CDR1 LGHDT, CDR2 YNNKEL (reference sequence). Between the trimmed V and J ends, which lost 4 bases and 5 bases, there was a span of 14 bases. The CDR3: CASSLQGPWETQYF. CDR3 coding DNA: TGTGCCAGCAGCCTCCAGGGGCCGTGGGAGACCCAGTACTTC.

This clone was seen only a few times. V gene TRBV5-6 combines with J gene TRBJ1-1; 11 nucleotides agree with TRBD1. The CDR3 is 14 amino acids. With V trimmed by 5 bases and J by 12 bases, 12 bases remained unmatched. CDR1 is SGHDT, CDR2 YYEEEE, per germline. CDR3 residues: CASRRTGGDAFPFF. The CDR3 nucleotides read TGTGCCAGCAGACGGACAGGGGGCGATGCTTTTCCTTTCTTT.

The V call is TRBV4-1, the J call TRBJ2-7; TRBD1 is a possible D gene (7 bases). Trimming left V 4 bases short and J 7 bases short, with 17 bases between. Germline loops: CDR1 MGHRA, CDR2 YSYEKL. This CDR3 region has 14 residues. The CDR3 bases are TGCGCCAGCAGCCCAGGACAGGCGGAGGGGGAGCAGTACTTC. Its translation: CASSPGQAEGEQYF.

Of note for this clone: At one end the junction does not follow the germline gene, possibly because of a read error. The rearrangement uses TRBV3-1 (or the pseudogene TRBV3-2) and TRBJ2-5; 8 nucleotides line up with TRBD1. The CDR3 is made up of 13 amino acids. Germline V gives CDR1 LGHDT, CDR2 YNNKEL (reference sequence). CDR3 sequence (DNA): TGTGCCAGCTGCCAGGGGGCGACGGAGACCCAGTACTTC. Protein: CASCQGATETQYF.

J is TRBJ1-2 and V is TRBV4-1; 8 bases match TRBD1. V shed 6 bases and J 0 bases; nucleotides not matched to a gene: 6. The CDR3 totals 15 residues. Germline V gives CDR1 MGHRA, CDR2 YSYEKL. CDR3 protein: CASRGGQGANYGYTF. CDR3 nucleotides: TGCGCCAGCAGAGGCGGACAGGGAGCTAACTATGGCTACACCTTC.

The V call is TRBV10-3, the J call TRBJ2-3; 11 bases fit TRBD1. V trimming: 4 bases; J trimming: 2 bases; junction bases outside the gene matches: 8. This CDR3 has 17 residues. CDR1 and CDR2 (germline): ENHRY, SYGVKD. DNA for the CDR3: TGTGCCATCAGTGGAAGGGACAGGGGGAGGGCCACAGATACGCAGTATTTT. This translates into CAISGRDRGRATDTQYF.